This TCR beta chain was sequenced during a study of cytomegalovirus exposure and HLA in healthy donors. Study summary: A prior study identified just under 120 million unique TCR beta sequences from about 200 million T cells.

Donors showed nominal health when sampled, although they likely had unrecorded immune exposures. PCR employed 60 Vbeta and 13 Jbeta primers. Sequencing used immunoSEQ multiplex PCR; TCRdb keeps in-frame clones, though not all of them. Of more than 80,000 clones listed, about two thirds were seen once; the top ten hold roughly 0.79%. Overall study findings and caveats: A prior analysis recorded that most TCR beta V segments were productive about 87% or about 30% of the time. A few V segments could not be told apart, such as TRBV6-2 and TRBV6-3, and were left out.

This CDR3 has 14 amino acids. From germline, CDR1 is MNHEY and CDR2 SMNVEV (reference sequence). V lost 0 bases, J lost 8 bases, and 13 bases lay in between. About this clone itself: No antigen is known for it.

This rearrangement joins TRBV27 to TRBJ1-2, with no clear D. The clonotype comes from a boy younger than 18 in good health and CMV-seronegative. Sequenced input: PBMCs. The CDR3 coding sequence is TGTGCCAGCAGTTTATCCTTTACGGGTTCGGGCTACACCTTC. It translates to CASSLSFTGSGYTF.